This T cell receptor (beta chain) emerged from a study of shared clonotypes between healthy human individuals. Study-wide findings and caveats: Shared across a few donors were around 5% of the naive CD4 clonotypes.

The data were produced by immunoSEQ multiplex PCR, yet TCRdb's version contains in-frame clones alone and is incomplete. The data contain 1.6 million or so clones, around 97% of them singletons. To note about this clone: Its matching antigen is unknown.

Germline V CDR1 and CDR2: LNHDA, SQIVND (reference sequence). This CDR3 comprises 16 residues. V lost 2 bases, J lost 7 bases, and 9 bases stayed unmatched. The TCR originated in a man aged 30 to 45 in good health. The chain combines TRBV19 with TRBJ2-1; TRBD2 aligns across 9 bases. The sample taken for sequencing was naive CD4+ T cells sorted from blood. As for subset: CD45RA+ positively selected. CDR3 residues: CASSILASGNANEQFF. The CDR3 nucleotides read TGTGCCAGTAGTATACTGGCTAGCGGGAACGCAAATGAGCAGTTCTTC.